These 12 T cell receptor beta chains originate from one sample sequenced in a study of T cell repertoires in cytomegalovirus infection. These receptors have no identified antigens. TCRdb processed the reads anew with MiXCR; each CDR3 protein has one entry. The top ten clones hold 48% of a sample with 450,000 to 650,000 distinct CDR3 sequences, about 40% of them seen once. Sample: cultured PBMCs, taken from culture after CMV antigen stimulation. These receptors were collected from a human donor in good health (CMV status not recorded). Some clones in this sample may be carry-over from other donors' samples.

The chain recombines TRBV2 with TRBJ1-1, with unresolved D. Germline CDR1 and CDR2: SNHLY and FYNNEI. V lost 6 bases to trimming and J lost 8 bases, with 19 bases between them. This CDR3 contains 14 residues. CDR3 loop: CASRGGLDGLEAFF. Written as DNA, the CDR3 is TGTGCCAGCAGGGGCGGCCTGGACGGACTCGAAGCTTTCTTT.

V usage is TRBV7-6 and J usage is TRBJ2-5, with 9 bases aligning to TRBD2. The germline gives CDR1 SGHVS, CDR2 FNYEAQ. This CDR3 contains 14 residues. V trimming: 6 bases; J trimming: 2 bases; junction bases outside the gene matches: 4. CDR3 protein: CASSELAGQETQYF. CDR3 sequence (DNA): TGTGCCAGCAGTGAGCTAGCGGGGCAAGAGACCCAGTACTTC.

The chain uses TRBV14 and TRBJ1-1, with a weak D call TRBD1 (6 bases). The CDR3 consists of 14 residues. The V end lost 2 bases, the J end lost 3 bases, and 10 bases lay between the germline ends. The germline gives CDR1 SGHDN, CDR2 FVKESK. As DNA, the CDR3 is TGTGCCAGCAGCCAAACAGGGATCGACACTGAAGCTTTCTTT. It codes for CASSQTGIDTEAFF.

This clonotype appeared many times. The rearrangement uses TRBV7-8 and TRBJ2-2, with D possibly TRBD2 on 5 matching bases. CDR1 and CDR2 from the germline V gene are SGHVS and FQNEAQ. The V end was cut by 2 bases, the J end by 1 base, with 8 bases between. The CDR3 is made up of 15 amino acids. CDR3 nucleotide sequence: TGTGCCAGCAGCTTAAGAGGGCAGAACACCGGGGAGCTGTTTTTT. Amino acids: CASSLRGQNTGELFF. Filled out from reference TRBV7-8 and TRBJ2-2, the complete variable domain reads GAGVSQSPRYKVAKRGQDVALRCDPISGHVSLFWYQQALGQGPEFLTYFQNEAQLDKSGLPSDRFFAERPEGSVSTLKIQRTQQEDSAVYLCASSLRGQNTGELFFGEGSRLTVL.

The chain links TRBV6-5 to TRBJ2-1, with D perhaps assigned TRBD1 or TRBD2 (5 bases each). This CDR3 has 16 residues. V lost 7 bases and J lost 9, with 25 bases in between. Germline V lookup: CDR1 MNHEY, CDR2 SVGAGI. CDR3 loop: CASNTRRESTMGEQFF. CDR3 bases: TGTGCCAGCAATACTCGCAGGGAGTCCACAATGGGTGAGCAGTTCTTC.

The rearrangement uses TRBV7-2 and TRBJ2-1, with D possibly called TRBD1 or TRBD2 (6 bases each). The V and J ends lost 5 bases and 4 bases respectively, with 12 bases between them. This CDR3 is built from 14 residues. CDR1 is SGHTA, CDR2 FQGNSA, per germline. CDR3 residues: CASSVGGGYNEQFF. DNA of the CDR3: TGTGCCAGCAGCGTAGGAGGGGGATACAATGAGCAGTTCTTC.

The gene calls are TRBV12-3 or TRBV12-4 and TRBJ1-4; D is undetermined. The CDR3 extends over 16 amino acids. Trimming cost V 1 base and J 4 bases, with 13 bases left between them. CDR3 sequence: CASSLGLEGVNEKLFF. CDR3 sequence (DNA): TGTGCCAGCAGTTTAGGCCTCGAGGGAGTTAATGAAAAACTGTTTTTT.

The rearrangement uses TRBV5-5 and TRBJ2-7; D uncertain. Germline-derived CDR1 and CDR2 are SGHKS and YYEKEE (reference sequence). This CDR3 region has 14 residues. The V and J ends lost 1 base and 0 bases respectively, with 8 bases between them. CDR3 amino acids: CASSLFTDSYEQYF. CDR3 sequence (DNA): TGTGCCAGCAGCTTGTTCACAGACTCCTACGAGCAGTACTTC.

Only a few counts were recorded for this clonotype. This chain connects TRBV12-3 or TRBV12-4 to TRBJ2-3; weak D call: TRBD1 (6 bases). V was clipped by 5 bases and J by 0 bases, with 15 bases between them. CDR3 length: 16 residues. The chain's CDR3 is CASSKGQYMSTDTQYF. The CDR3 DNA sequence: TGTGCCAGCAGTAAAGGACAGTATATGAGCACAGATACGCAGTATTTT.

J is TRBJ2-3 and V is TRBV12-3 or TRBV12-4; possible D gene TRBD1, 5 bases. V dropped 11 bases and J dropped 2 bases, with 14 bases sitting between them. This CDR3 is built from 13 residues. CDR3: CAGKLGVTDTQYF. The CDR3 DNA follows: TGTGCCGGAAAATTAGGGGTCACAGATACGCAGTATTTT.

The chain is built from TRBV7-8 and TRBJ2-5; weak D call: TRBD2 (7 bases). Between the trimmed V and J ends, which lost 7 bases and 1 base, there was a span of 19 bases. The CDR3 consists of 16 residues. CDR1 is SGHVS and CDR2 is FQNEAQ in the germline V gene. The CDR3 loop is CASNPTRGGAQETQYF. CDR3 bases: TGTGCCAGCAACCCCACTAGAGGGGGGGCCCAAGAGACCCAGTACTTC.

This chain links TRBV20-1 with TRBJ2-3; D gene uncertain. Deletions cut 1 base from V and 2 bases from J, with 10 bases between. The CDR3 loop spans 14 amino acids. Germline V gives CDR1 DFQATT, CDR2 SNEGSKA (reference sequence). CDR3 loop: CSARGYSPTDTQYF. CDR3 nucleotides: TGCAGTGCTAGAGGGTACAGCCCCACAGATACGCAGTATTTT.